This TCR beta chain was sequenced in a study of blood T cells in healthy people across ages. A second PCR, run for roughly 7 to 11 cycles, used a sample-barcoded 5' primer plus a J-beta primer mix. TCRdb re-called the 5' RACE reads through MiXCR, storing one row per CDR3 protein. The repertoire consists of a few hundred thousand distinct CDR3 sequences, with 27% occurring once and the leading ten covering approximately 18%. Trimming shortened V by 5 bases and J by 9 bases, and 20 bases separated the two germline ends. The length of the CDR3 is 15 residues. Germline values: CDR1 SGHAT, CDR2 FQDESV (reference sequence).

The source of this sequence is a woman aged 70-85 years in good health. The sequenced sample consisted of blood. This chain connects TRBV11-1 to TRBJ2-1, with D possibly TRBD1 on 5 matching bases. The CDR3 coding sequence is TGTGCCAGCAGCCCCCCCGGTGATCAGGGCACTGAGCAGTTCTTC. Translation: CASSPPGDQGTEQFF. Full variable domain (remainder filled in from reference TRBV11-1 and TRBJ2-1): EAEVAQSPRYKITEKSQAVAFWCDPISGHATLYWYRQILGQGPELLVQFQDESVVDDSQLPKDRFSAERLKGVDSTLKIQPAELGDSAMYLCASSPPGDQGTEQFFGPGTRLTVL.